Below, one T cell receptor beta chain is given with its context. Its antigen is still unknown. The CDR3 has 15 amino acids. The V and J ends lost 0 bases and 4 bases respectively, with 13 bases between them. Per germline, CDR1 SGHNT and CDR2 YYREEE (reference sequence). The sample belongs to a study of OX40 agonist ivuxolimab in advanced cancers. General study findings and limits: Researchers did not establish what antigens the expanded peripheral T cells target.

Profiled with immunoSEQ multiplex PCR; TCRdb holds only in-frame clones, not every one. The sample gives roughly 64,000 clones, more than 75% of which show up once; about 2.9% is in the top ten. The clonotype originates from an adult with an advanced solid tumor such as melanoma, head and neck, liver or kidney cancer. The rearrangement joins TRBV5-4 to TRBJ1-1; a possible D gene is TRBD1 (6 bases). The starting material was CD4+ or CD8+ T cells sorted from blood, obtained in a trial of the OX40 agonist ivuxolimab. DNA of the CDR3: TGTGCCAGCAGCTTGGATCCGGGGGGCGGCACTGAAGCTTTCTTT. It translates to CASSLDPGGGTEAFF.